This T cell receptor (beta chain) was recorded in a study of T cells in Graves' hyperthyroidism and ophthalmopathy (dated by TCRdb to between 2018 and 2021). Regarding the research as a whole: Peripheral blood samples were taken at the time of initial diagnosis, prior to any treatment. To identify TCR V-J signatures that set the groups apart, the researchers used a discovery cohort of more than 95 patients, made up of 40 to 45 with Graves' ophthalmopathy and some 60 with stable Graves' hyperthyroidism. Following sampling, methimazole starting at 30 mg daily was given to hyperthyroidism patients, and high-dose intravenous methylprednisolone was given to ophthalmopathy patients. The study also compared thyroid tissue and blood T-cell repertoires from over 5 Graves' hyperthyroidism patients. Prospective prediction of ophthalmopathy was tested in an independent validation cohort consisting of 18 hyperthyroidism patients and approximately 16 patients who later progressed to ophthalmopathy. According to the paper, TCR Vbeta CDR3 sequencing was carried out on about 140 peripheral blood samples, which came from 40 to 45 ophthalmopathy, 80 or so hyperthyroidism and some 17 progressor patients. The 100 discovery patients were randomly split 7:3 into training and test sets. What the study reported, not specific to this receptor: In validation, the model predicted progression to ophthalmopathy with approximately 70% sensitivity and approximately 78% specificity, a median of approximately 6.5 months before onset. Blood samples also contained most of the expanded thyroid clonotypes (frequency above 0.001), which suggests that blood repertoires may reflect thyroid immune responses. Sample size was not statistically predetermined, and investigators were not blinded to group allocation. A 13 V-J signature model separated ophthalmopathy from stable hyperthyroidism, with nearly 90% sensitivity and about 81% specificity in cross-validation and 80%/75% in testing.

The TCR beta CDR3 regions were amplified from RNA transcripts. The TCR CDR3 was subjected to a first round of RT-PCR using the HTBI primer set and the Qiagen OneStep RT-PCR kit. The libraries were constructed in a second round of multiplex PCR and then size-selected and purified. Paired-end sequencing of the libraries was performed with 100 bp reads on an Illumina HiSeq2000. The study's own analysis went as follows. SOAPnuke was used to process the raw data, with reads discarded if the reads contained adapters or uncalled bases, had a mean Phred below 15, or lacked an exact constant-primer or identifier match. High-quality paired reads were merged using COPE v1.2.5, and each unique nucleotide sequence was defined as a clonotype. MiTCR v1.1 was used to align clonotypes to the IMGT TRBV, TRBD and TRBJ reference segments. The analysis was restricted to V-J combinations with a frequency above 0.0001, which together covered 99.2% of the repertoires. The TCS score was defined as F50 (clonal expansion) divided by E x V (chaos), with BLOSUM62-based TCRdist calculated between CDR3 peptides within each V-J. Welch's t-statistics and random forest reduced 500 to 550 V-J features to roughly 13, which were used in a naive Bayes classifier (R e1071). TCRdb reprocessed the public reads (quality trimming at Q25 with fastp, clone calling with MiXCR) and kept in-frame beta chains. Duplicate CDR3 protein sequences are folded into a single record with the most common DNA and genes. TCRdb's processing, not the study's, gives the V and J calls here. For this sample there are a few hundred thousand distinct CDR3 sequences; roughly 15% appear just once. 20% of the sample lies in the top ten.

This clonotype was seen many times. This clone's antigen is unknown. This may be a read error: a much more frequent sequence differs by one nucleotide. Ophthalmopathy patients had moderately to severely active disease, Clinical Activity Score of at least 3, NOSPECS grade of at least 4, and duration under 3 months. Exclusion was applied to patients with uncontrolled infections, other autoimmune diseases, pregnancy or lactation. Diagnoses were established on the basis of clinical symptoms, serum thyroxine and TRAb, thyroid ultrasound, and orbital computed tomography. PBMCs were separated from roughly 10 ml of fresh peripheral blood using Ficoll-Paque density gradient centrifugation. Total RNA was extracted using Trizol reagent, and RNA quality was assessed on an Agilent 2100 Bioanalyzer. The junction shows trimming of 6 bases on V and 2 bases on J, and the gene matches do not reach 3 bases of it. The CDR3 runs 14 amino acids, cysteine and phenylalanine included. Just CDR3 DNA is preserved here, 42 bases in frame from base 1. Looking up the germline V gene yields CDR1 MDHEN and CDR2 SYDVKM.

The receptor chain draws on TRBV28 and TRBJ2-7, with 11 bases aligning to TRBD1. This TCR was recovered from a woman aged 25 to 45 with Graves' ophthalmopathy. The source material was blood. CDR3 sequence: CASRGQGATYEQYF. The nucleotide sequence is given as TGTGCCAGCAGAGGACAGGGGGCCACCTACGAGCAGTACTTC.